This T cell receptor (beta chain) was recovered during a study of T-cell memory formation after mild COVID-19. A remark on this clonotype: Antigen unknown.

Study-wide points: The appearance of some responding clones in pre-infection memory suggested that cross-reactive memory joined. Day 15 to 85 contracting clones showed balanced CD4/CD8; day 15 to 37 expanders favored CD4+.

A 5'RACE reaction primed in the constant segment made cDNA libraries of TCR alpha and TCR beta, and these carried sample barcodes and UMIs. One entry per CDR3 protein results from TCRdb running MiXCR on the 5' RACE reads. Here the sample spans roughly 320,000 distinct CDR3 sequences, around 28% being singletons. V was clipped by 0 bases and J by 3 bases, with 14 bases between them. The CDR3 totals 16 residues. Germline V CDR1 and CDR2: SGHRS, YFSETQ. This sequence was found in an adult woman who had mild COVID-19 (a few samples of this study predate the infection). Cell type and time point are not known. The genes are TRBV5-1 and TRBJ2-3; D is ambiguous. Sequencing was performed on PBMCs or a T cell subset sorted from them (not recorded which). CDR3 bases: TGCGCCAGCAGCTTGGGGGCTTCGCTCGCTACAGATACGCAGTATTTT. Translation gives CASSLGASLATDTQYF. The full variable domain, rest sourced from reference TRBV5-1 and TRBJ2-3, is KAGVTQTPRYLIKTRGQQVTLSCSPISGHRSVSWYQQTPGQGLQFLFEYFSETQRNKGNFPGRFSGRQFSNSRSEMNVSTLELGDSALYLCASSLGASLATDTQYFGPGTRLTVL.